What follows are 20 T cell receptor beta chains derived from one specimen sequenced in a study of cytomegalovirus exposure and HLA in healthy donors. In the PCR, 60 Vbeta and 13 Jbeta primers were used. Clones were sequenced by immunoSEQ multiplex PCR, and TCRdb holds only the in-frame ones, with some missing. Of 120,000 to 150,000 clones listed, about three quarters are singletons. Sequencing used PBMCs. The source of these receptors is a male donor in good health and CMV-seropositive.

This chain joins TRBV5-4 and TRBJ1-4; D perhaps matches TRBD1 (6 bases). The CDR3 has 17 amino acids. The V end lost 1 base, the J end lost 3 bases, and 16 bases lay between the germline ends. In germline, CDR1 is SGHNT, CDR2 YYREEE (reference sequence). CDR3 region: CASSLLQGRLANEKLFF. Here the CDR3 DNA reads TGTGCCAGCAGCTTGTTACAGGGTCGCCTTGCTAATGAAAAACTGTTTTTT.

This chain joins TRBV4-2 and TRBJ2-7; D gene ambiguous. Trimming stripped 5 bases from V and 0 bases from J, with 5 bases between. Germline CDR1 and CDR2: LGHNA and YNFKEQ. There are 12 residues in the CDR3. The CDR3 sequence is CASSDSSYEQYF. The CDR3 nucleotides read TGTGCCAGCAGCGATAGCTCCTACGAGCAGTACTTC.

CDR3 protein: CASSYDRMNTEAFF. The CDR3 DNA reads TGTGCCAGCAGTTATGACAGGATGAACACTGAAGCTTTCTTT. This chain joins TRBV5-6 and TRBJ1-1; tentatively, D is TRBD1 (6 bases). V shed 5 bases and J shed 0 bases, with 11 bases lying between them. The CDR3 sequence is 14 residues long. Germline V gene sequence: CDR1 SGHDT, CDR2 YYEEEE.

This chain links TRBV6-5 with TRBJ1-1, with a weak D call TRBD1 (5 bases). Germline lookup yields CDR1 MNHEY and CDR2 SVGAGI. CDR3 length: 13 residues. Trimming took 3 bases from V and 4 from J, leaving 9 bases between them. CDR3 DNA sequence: TGTGCCAGCAGTTATGGGAGGGGCACTGAAGCTTTCTTT. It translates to CASSYGRGTEAFF.

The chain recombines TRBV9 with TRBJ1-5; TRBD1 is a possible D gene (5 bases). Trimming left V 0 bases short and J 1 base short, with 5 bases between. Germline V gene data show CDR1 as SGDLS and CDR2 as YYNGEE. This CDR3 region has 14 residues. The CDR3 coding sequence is TGTGCCAGCAGCGTAGGGACAAGCAATCAGCCCCAGCATTTT. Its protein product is CASSVGTSNQPQHF.

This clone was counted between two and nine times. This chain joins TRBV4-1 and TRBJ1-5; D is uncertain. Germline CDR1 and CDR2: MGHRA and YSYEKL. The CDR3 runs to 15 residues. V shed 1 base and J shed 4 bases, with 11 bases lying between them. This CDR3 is CASSQVPSGNQPQHF. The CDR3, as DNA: TGCGCCAGCAGCCAAGTCCCGTCGGGAAATCAGCCCCAGCATTTT.

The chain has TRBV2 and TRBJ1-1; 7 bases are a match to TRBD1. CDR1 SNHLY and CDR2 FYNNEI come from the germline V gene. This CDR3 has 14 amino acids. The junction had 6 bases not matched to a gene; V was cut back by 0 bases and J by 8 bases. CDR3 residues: CASSEALGQTEAFF. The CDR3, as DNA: TGTGCCAGCAGTGAAGCGTTGGGACAGACAGAAGCTTTCTTT.

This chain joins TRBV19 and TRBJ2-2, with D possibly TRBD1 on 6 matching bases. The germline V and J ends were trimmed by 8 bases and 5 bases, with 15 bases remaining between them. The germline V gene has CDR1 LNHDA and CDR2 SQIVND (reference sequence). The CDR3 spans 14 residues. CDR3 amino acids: CASYGRGETGELFF. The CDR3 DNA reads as TGTGCCAGTTATGGCAGGGGAGAAACCGGGGAGCTGTTTTTT.

The CDR3 coding sequence is TGTGCCAGCAGCCCTTTTAGCGGGAACTCCTACGAGCAGTACTTC. It specifies CASSPFSGNSYEQYF. This chain connects TRBV7-8 to TRBJ2-7; 8 nucleotides match TRBD2. This CDR3 spans 15 amino acids. Unmatched junction bases numbered 6, after V lost 5 bases and J lost 0 bases. CDR1 SGHVS and CDR2 FQNEAQ come from the germline V gene.

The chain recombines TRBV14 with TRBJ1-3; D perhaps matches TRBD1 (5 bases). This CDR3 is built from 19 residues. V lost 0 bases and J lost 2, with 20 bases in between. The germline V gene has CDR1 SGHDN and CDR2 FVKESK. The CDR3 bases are TGTGCCAGCAGCCAAGAGGGGAGGGGATCAGAGGGCACTGGAAACACCATATATTTT. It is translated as CASSQEGRGSEGTGNTIYF.

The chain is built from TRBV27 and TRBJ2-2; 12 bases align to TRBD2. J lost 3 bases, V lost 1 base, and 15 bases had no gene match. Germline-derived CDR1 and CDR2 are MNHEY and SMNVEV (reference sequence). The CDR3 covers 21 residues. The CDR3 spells CASSLFWTSGKAGYYTGELFF. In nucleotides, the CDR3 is TGTGCCAGCAGTTTATTCTGGACTAGCGGGAAGGCGGGGTATTACACCGGGGAGCTGTTTTTT.

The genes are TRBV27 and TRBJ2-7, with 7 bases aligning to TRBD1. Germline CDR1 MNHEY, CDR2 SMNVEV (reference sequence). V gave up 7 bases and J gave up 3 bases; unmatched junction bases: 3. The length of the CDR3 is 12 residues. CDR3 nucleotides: TGTGCCAGCATGGGACAGCACTACGAGCAGTACTTC. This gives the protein CASMGQHYEQYF.

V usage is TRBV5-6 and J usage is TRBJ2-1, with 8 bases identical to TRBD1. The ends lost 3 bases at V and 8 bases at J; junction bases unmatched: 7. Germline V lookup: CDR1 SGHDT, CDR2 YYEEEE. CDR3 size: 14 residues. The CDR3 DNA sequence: TGTGCCAGCAGCTACGGACAGGGCAGGTATGAGCAGTTCTTC. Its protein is CASSYGQGRYEQFF.

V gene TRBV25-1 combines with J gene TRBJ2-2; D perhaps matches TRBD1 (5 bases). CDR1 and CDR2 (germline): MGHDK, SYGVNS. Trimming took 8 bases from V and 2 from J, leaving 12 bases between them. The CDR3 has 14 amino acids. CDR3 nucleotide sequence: TGTGCCAGCGGGTTTCAGGGAAACACCGGGGAGCTGTTTTTT. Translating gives CASGFQGNTGELFF.

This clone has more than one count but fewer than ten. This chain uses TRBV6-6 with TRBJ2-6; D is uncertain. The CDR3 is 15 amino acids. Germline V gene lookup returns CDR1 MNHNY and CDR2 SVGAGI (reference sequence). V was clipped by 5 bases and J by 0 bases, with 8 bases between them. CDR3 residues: CASSPPGSGANVLTF. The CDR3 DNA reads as TGTGCCAGCAGTCCCCCCGGCTCTGGGGCCAACGTCCTGACTTTC.

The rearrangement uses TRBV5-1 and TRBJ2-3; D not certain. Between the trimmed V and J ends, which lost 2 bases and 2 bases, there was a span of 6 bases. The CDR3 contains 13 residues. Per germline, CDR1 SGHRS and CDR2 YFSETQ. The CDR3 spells CASSFGATDTQYF. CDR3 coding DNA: TGCGCCAGCAGCTTTGGAGCCACAGATACGCAGTATTTT.

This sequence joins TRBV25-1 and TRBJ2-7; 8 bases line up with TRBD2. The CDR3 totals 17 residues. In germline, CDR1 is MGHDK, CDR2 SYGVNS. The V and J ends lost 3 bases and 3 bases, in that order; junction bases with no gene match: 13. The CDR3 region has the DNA TGTGCCAGCAGTGATGGGACGGGGGGGACGGTGGGCTACGAGCAGTACTTC. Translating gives CASSDGTGGTVGYEQYF.

The CDR3 bases are TGTGCCAGTAGGAGGACCCCGACAGTATACAATGAGCAGTTCTTC. This translates into CASRRTPTVYNEQFF. The V and J genes are TRBV19 and TRBJ2-1; tentative D call: TRBD1 (5 bases). The V end was cut by 6 bases, the J end by 4 bases, with 16 bases between. Germline V gene lookup returns CDR1 LNHDA and CDR2 SQIVND (reference sequence). This CDR3 comprises 15 residues.

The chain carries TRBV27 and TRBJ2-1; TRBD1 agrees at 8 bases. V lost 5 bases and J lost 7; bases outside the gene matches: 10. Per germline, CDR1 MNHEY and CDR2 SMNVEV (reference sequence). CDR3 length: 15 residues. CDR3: CASSGNRGYRNEQFF. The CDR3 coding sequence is TGTGCCAGCAGTGGGAACAGGGGGTACAGGAATGAGCAGTTCTTC.

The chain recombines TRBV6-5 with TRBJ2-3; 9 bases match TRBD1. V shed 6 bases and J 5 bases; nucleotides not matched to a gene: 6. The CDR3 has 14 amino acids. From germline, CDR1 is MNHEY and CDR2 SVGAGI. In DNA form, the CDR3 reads TGTGCCAGCAGCTACGGGACAGGGAGAGATACGCAGTATTTT. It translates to CASSYGTGRDTQYF.